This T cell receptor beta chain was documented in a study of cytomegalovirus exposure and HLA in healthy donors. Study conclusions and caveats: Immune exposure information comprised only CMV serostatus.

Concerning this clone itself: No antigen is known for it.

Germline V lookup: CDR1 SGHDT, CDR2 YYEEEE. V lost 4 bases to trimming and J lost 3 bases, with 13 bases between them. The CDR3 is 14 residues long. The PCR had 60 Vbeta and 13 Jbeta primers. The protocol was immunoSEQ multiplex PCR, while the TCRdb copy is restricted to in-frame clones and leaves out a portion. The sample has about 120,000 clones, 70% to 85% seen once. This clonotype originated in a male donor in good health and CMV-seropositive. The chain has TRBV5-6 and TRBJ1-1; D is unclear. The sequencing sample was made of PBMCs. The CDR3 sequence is CASSTVARDTEAFF. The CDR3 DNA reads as TGTGCCAGCAGCACGGTGGCGAGGGACACTGAAGCTTTCTTT.